Below are 6 T cell receptor beta chains sequenced from a single sample in a study of blood T cell repertoires in COVID-19. Measured with immunoSEQ multiplex PCR; TCRdb has only the in-frame clones, and not every one. The table lists 91,000 or so clones, just over 90% of them singletons. The specimen was peripheral blood. The receptor set was obtained from a woman in her fifties or sixties in a cohort sampled during active COVID-19.

This chain uses TRBV5-1 with TRBJ2-5; D unclear. Germline lookup yields CDR1 SGHRS and CDR2 YFSETQ. The ends were cut back, 0 bases at V and 5 bases at J, with 11 bases in the middle. The CDR3 length is 14 residues. CDR3: CASSLATPGETQYF. CDR3 in DNA: TGCGCCAGCAGCTTGGCCACACCCGGGGAGACCCAGTACTTC.

This chain joins TRBV2 and TRBJ2-5, with 8 bases fitting TRBD2. V was clipped by 6 bases and J by 2 bases; unmatched bases: 8. Germline V gene data show CDR1 as SNHLY and CDR2 as FYNNEI. There are 15 residues in the CDR3. The CDR3: CASRGIAGRQETQYF. CDR3 nucleotides: TGTGCCAGCAGGGGGATAGCGGGACGTCAAGAGACCCAGTACTTC.

The chain joins TRBV19 to TRBJ2-6; tentatively, D is TRBD2 (5 bases). V was cut by 7 bases and J by 0 bases, with 13 bases left in between. From germline, CDR1 is LNHDA and CDR2 SQIVND (reference sequence). This CDR3 is 16 amino acids long. CDR3 in amino acids: CASTDRRGSGANVLTF. CDR3 nucleotide sequence: TGTGCCAGTACAGACCGACGGGGCTCTGGGGCCAACGTCCTGACTTTC.

CDR3 nucleotides: TGTGCCATCAGGTTAGCGGAAGGCACAGATACGCAGTATTTT. Residues: CAIRLAEGTDTQYF. V gene TRBV10-3 combines with J gene TRBJ2-3; perhaps TRBD2 as D (6 bases). This CDR3 region has 14 residues. CDR1 and CDR2 from the germline V gene are ENHRY and SYGVKD. The V gene lost 6 bases and the J gene lost 1 base, with 11 bases spanning the gap.

The chain employs TRBV3-1 (or the pseudogene TRBV3-2) and TRBJ1-1; D may be TRBD1 (6 bases). The CDR3 loop spans 13 amino acids. V gave up 7 bases and J gave up 4 bases, with 13 bases separating them. In germline, CDR1 is LGHDT, CDR2 YNNKEL (reference sequence). In nucleotides, the CDR3 is TGTGCCAGCATCGATATCAGGGGCACTGAAGCTTTCTTT. Translating gives CASIDIRGTEAFF.

V and J are TRBV5-4 and TRBJ2-6, with D tentatively TRBD1 (6 bases). Germline values: CDR1 SGHNT, CDR2 YYREEE (reference sequence). The V gene lost 6 bases and the J gene lost 2 bases, with 18 bases spanning the gap. This CDR3 region has 17 residues. As DNA, the CDR3 is TGTGCCAGCACCCCGGGGACACTATTCACTGGGGCCAACGTCCTGACTTTC. Its translation: CASTPGTLFTGANVLTF.